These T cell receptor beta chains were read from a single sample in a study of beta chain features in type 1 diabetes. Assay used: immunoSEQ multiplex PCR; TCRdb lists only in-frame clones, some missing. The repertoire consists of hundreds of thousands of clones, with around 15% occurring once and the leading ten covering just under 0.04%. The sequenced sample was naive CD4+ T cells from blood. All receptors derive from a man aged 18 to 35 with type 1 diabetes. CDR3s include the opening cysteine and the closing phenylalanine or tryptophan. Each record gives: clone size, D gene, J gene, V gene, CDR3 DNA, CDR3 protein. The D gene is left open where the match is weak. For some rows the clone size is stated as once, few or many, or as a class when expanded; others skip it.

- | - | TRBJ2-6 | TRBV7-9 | TGTGCCAGCAGCTTAGCTGCGGGCAGGGACGTATCTGGGGCCAACGTCCTGACTTTC | CASSLAAGRDVSGANVLTF
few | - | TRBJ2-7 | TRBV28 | TGTGCCAGCAGTTTAGTCAGGCTTGGGCCTCTCGAGCAGTACTTC | CASSLVRLGPLEQYF
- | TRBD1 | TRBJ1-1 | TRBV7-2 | TGTGCCAGCAGCTTTGCCGGGACAGGGAACACTGAAGCTTTCTTT | CASSFAGTGNTEAFF
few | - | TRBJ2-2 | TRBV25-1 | TGTGCCAGCAGTGGTCCTAACACCGGGGAGCTGTTTTTT | CASSGPNTGELFF
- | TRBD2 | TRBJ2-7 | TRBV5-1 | TGCGCCTGCCATACATCGGGAGGGCCGGACGAGCAGTACTTC | CACHTSGGPDEQYF
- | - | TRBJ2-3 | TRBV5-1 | TGCGCCAGCAGCTTGGCAGACTGGAGCACAGATACGCAGTATTTT | CASSLADWSTDTQYF
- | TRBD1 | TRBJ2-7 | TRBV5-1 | TGCGCCAGCAGCTTGATGATACAGGGGTCCTACGAGCAGTACTTC | CASSLMIQGSYEQYF
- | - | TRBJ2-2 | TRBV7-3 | TGTGCCAGCAGCTTAGATAGCGGTCTCATTAACACCGGGGAGCTGTTTTTT | CASSLDSGLINTGELFF
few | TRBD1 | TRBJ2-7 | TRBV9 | TGTGCCAGCAGCGTAAGACAGGGTTACGAGCAGTACTTC | CASSVRQGYEQYF
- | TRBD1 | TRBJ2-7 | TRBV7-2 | TGTGCCAGCAGCACTCGGGACAGGGGGCGCCACGAGCAGTACTTC | CASSTRDRGRHEQYF
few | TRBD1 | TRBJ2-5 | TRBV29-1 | TGCAGCGTGGGACAGGGTAATCAAGAGACCCAGTACTTC | CSVGQGNQETQYF
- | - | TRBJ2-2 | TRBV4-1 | TGCGCCAGCAGCCCCCTCACCGGGGAGCTGTTTTTT | CASSPLTGELFF
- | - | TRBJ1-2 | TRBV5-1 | TGCGCCAGCAGTCCTTTCCAGGATAACTATGGCTACACCTTC | CASSPFQDNYGYTF
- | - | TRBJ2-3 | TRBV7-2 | TGTGCCAGCAGAGCGGTGTCTAGCACAGATACGCAGTATTTT | CASRAVSSTDTQYF
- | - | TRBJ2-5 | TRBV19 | TGTGCCAGTAGTGAGAGGGGGACTCGAGAGACCCAGTACTTC | CASSERGTRETQYF
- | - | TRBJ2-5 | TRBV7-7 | TGTGCTAGCAGCCTAGGCCCGGGGGCCCAGTACTTC | CASSLGPGAQYF
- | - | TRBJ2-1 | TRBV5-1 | TGCGCCAGCAGCCCTGGCGCCCACAACAATGAGCAGTTCTTC | CASSPGAHNNEQFF
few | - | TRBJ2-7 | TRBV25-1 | TGTGCCAGCACCGATAGATCCGAGCAGTACTTC | CASTDRSEQYF
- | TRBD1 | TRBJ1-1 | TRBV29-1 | TGCAGCGTTGACCTCACAGGGGGAGGCACTGAAGCTTTCTTT | CSVDLTGGGTEAFF
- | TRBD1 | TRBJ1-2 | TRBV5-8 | TGTGCCAGCAGCTTGAAGGGGGCACGGGGCTACACCTTC | CASSLKGARGYTF
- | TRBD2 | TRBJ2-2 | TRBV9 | TGTGCCAGCAGCGTAGAGGAGGGAGGACTAGCGGGGTACACCGGGGAGCTGTTTTTT | CASSVEEGGLAGYTGELFF
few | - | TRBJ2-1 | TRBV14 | TGTGCCAGCAGCCAAGATATCCGGAGAAACTACAATGAGCAGTTCTTC | CASSQDIRRNYNEQFF
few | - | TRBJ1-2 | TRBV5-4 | TGTGCCAGCAGCGCGGGACGGTCCCCTTCTGGCTACACCTTC | CASSAGRSPSGYTF
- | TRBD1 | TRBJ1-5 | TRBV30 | TGTGCCTGGAGTTCAACAGGGGTTAGCAATCAGCCCCAGCATTTT | CAWSSTGVSNQPQHF
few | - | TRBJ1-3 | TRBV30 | TGTGCCTGGAGGGAAAAGGAGGAGTACTCTGGAAACACCATATATTTT | CAWREKEEYSGNTIYF
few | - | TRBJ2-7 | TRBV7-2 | TGTGCCAGCAGCTTACAACCCGGGAACCCTTACGAGCAGTACTTC | CASSLQPGNPYEQYF
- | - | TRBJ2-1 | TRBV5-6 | TGTGCCAGCAGCTTCCGAGGAAGGACTTACAATGAGCAGTTCTTC | CASSFRGRTYNEQFF
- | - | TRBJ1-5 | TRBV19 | TGTGCCAGTAATCTCCTCCCGAATCAGCCCCAGCATTTT | CASNLLPNQPQHF
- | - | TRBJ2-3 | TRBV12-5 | TGTGCTAGTGGTTTGGGCCGAGGGGATACGCAGTATTTT | CASGLGRGDTQYF
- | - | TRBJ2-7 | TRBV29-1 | TGCAGCGTTGAAGTGGTAGAGAAGGAGCAGTACTTC | CSVEVVEKEQYF
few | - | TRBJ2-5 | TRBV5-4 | TGTGCCAGCAGCTTGGCCCACCAAGAGACCCAGTACTTC | CASSLAHQETQYF
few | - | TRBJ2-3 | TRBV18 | TGTGCCAGCTCACCGGATTCAACAGATACGCAGTATTTT | CASSPDSTDTQYF
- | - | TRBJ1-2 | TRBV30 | TGTGCCTGGAGTGATCAGGGTAACTATGGCTACACCTTC | CAWSDQGNYGYTF
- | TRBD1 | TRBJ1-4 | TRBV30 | TGTGCCTGGAGCTGGGTGACAGGGTATGAAAAACTGTTTTTT | CAWSWVTGYEKLFF
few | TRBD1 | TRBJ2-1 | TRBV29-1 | TGCAGCGGCGTGGGACAGGGGAACAATGAGCAGTTCTTC | CSGVGQGNNEQFF
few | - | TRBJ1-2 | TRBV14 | TGTGCCAGCAGCCAAGTCACCTTCAGGGACGTGAGTGGCTACACCTTC | CASSQVTFRDVSGYTF
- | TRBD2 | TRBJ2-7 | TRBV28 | TGTGCCAGCAGCCGGACTCTAGCGGTTTACTCCTACGAGCAGTACTTC | CASSRTLAVYSYEQYF